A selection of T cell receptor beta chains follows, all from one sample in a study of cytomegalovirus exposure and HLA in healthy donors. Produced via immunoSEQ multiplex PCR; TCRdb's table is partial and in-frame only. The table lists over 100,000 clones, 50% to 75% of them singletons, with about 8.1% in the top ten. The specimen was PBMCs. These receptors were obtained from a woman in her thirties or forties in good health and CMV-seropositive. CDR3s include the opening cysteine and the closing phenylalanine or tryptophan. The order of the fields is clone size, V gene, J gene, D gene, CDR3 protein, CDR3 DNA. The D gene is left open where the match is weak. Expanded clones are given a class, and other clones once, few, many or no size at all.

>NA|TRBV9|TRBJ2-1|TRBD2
CASSVVLSGDNEQFF
TGTGCCAGCAGCGTAGTGCTCAGCGGGGACAATGAGCAGTTCTTC
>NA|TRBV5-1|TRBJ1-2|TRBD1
CASSPSGTEDGYTF
TGCGCCAGCAGCCCGTCCGGGACAGAGGATGGCTACACCTTC
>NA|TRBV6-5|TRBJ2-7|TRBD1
CASTRTGDAYEQYF
TGTGCCAGCACCCGGACAGGGGATGCCTACGAGCAGTACTTC
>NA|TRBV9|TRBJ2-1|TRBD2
CASSVALAGGEQFF
TGTGCCAGCAGCGTAGCCCTAGCGGGGGGTGAGCAGTTCTTC
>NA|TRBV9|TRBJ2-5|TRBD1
CASSVTGGQETQYF
TGTGCCAGCAGCGTAACAGGGGGACAAGAGACCCAGTACTTC
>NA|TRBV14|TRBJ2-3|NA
CASSQVAGLSTDTQYF
TGTGCCAGCAGCCAAGTGGCAGGGTTGAGCACAGATACGCAGTATTTT
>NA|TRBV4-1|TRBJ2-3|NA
CASSQDWGTLGITQYF
TGCGCCAGCAGCCAAGATTGGGGGACTCTCGGGATCACGCAGTATTTT
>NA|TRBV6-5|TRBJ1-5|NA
CASSYSQGGQPQHF
TGTGCCAGCAGTTACTCGCAGGGAGGACAGCCCCAGCATTTT
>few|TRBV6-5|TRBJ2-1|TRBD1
CASSDRGRGARFF
TGTGCCAGCAGCGACAGGGGGCGAGGTGCGCGGTTCTTC
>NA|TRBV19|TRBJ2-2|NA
CASSPQGRGDTGELFF
TGTGCCAGTAGTCCTCAGGGGAGGGGGGACACCGGGGAGCTGTTTTTT
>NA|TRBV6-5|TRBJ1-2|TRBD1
CASSFLDRNYGYTF
TGTGCCAGCAGTTTCTTGGACAGGAACTATGGCTACACCTTC
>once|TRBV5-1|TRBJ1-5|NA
CASSLGQGGNQPQHF
TGCGCCAGCAGCTTGGGGCAGGGCGGCAATCAGCCCCAGCATTTT
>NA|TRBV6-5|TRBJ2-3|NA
CASGRTASTDTQYF
TGTGCCAGCGGCCGAACAGCTTCCACAGATACGCAGTATTTT
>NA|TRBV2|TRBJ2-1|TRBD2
CASTFALAGGLAEQFF
TGTGCCAGCACTTTCGCACTAGCGGGAGGGTTGGCTGAGCAGTTCTTC
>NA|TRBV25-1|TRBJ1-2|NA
CASRPRQPLYGYTF
TGTGCCAGCAGGCCGAGACAGCCTCTCTATGGCTACACCTTC
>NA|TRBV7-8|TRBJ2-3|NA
CASSSRDSRNTQYF
TGTGCCAGCAGCTCCCGGGACTCTCGGAATACGCAGTATTTT
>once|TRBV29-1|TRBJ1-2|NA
CSVADRYGYTF
TGCAGCGTCGCTGACAGGTACGGCTACACCTTC
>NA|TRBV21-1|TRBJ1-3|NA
CASSKDVDRVLSNSGNTIYF
TGTGCCAGCAGCAAAGATGTGGACAGGGTATTATCTAACTCTGGAAACACCATATATTTT
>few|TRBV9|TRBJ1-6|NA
CASSAGGSSYNSPLHF
TGTGCCAGCAGCGCGGGCGGGAGCTCCTATAATTCACCCCTCCACTTT
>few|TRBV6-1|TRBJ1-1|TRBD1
CASSARTGGWTEAFF
TGTGCCAGCAGTGCCCGGACAGGGGGCTGGACTGAAGCTTTCTTT
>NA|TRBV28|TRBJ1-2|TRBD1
CASSQDRGPGYTF
TGTGCCAGCAGTCAGGACAGGGGGCCTGGCTACACCTTC
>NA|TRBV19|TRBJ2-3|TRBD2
CASVSGRAGGDTQYF
TGTGCCAGTGTGAGCGGGAGGGCAGGGGGAGATACGCAGTATTTT
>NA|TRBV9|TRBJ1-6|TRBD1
CASSMWDRGNSPLHF
TGTGCCAGCAGCATGTGGGACAGGGGCAATTCACCCCTCCACTTT
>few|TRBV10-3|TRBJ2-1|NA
CAISDSSVAGLNEQFF
TGTGCCATCAGTGACTCGAGTGTGGCAGGGCTCAATGAGCAGTTCTTC
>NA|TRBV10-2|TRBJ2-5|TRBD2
CASSEVAGTQETQYF
TGCGCCAGCAGTGAAGTAGCGGGGACCCAAGAGACCCAGTACTTC
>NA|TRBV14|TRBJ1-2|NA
CASSAGVNPSGYTF
TGTGCCAGCAGCGCGGGGGTAAACCCTTCGGGCTACACCTTC
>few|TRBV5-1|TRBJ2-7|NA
CASSTDAVSYEQYF
TGCGCCAGCAGCACCGACGCGGTCTCCTACGAGCAGTACTTC
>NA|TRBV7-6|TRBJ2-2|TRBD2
CASSSRLAENTGELFF
TGTGCCAGCAGCTCACGACTAGCGGAAAACACCGGGGAGCTGTTTTTT
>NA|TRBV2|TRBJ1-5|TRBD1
CASSEAGQGAQPQHF
TGTGCCAGCAGTGAAGCGGGACAGGGGGCTCAGCCCCAGCATTTT
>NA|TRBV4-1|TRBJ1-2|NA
CASSQDSSYGYTF
TGCGCCAGCAGCCAAGATTCCAGCTATGGCTACACCTTC
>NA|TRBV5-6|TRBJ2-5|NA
CASSLLGRGQETQYF
TGTGCCAGCAGCTTGCTCGGGCGGGGCCAAGAGACCCAGTACTTC
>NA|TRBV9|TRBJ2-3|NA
CASSVALADTQYF
TGTGCCAGCAGCGTAGCTCTAGCAGATACGCAGTATTTT
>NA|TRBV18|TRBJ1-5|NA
CASSPDPHREQPQHF
TGTGCCAGCTCACCGGACCCACATCGGGAGCAGCCCCAGCATTTT
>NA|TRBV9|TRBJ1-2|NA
CASGTLLNYGYTF
TGTGCCAGCGGGACATTACTTAACTATGGCTACACCTTC
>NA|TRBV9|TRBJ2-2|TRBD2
CASSVTGLNTGELFF
TGTGCCAGCAGCGTAACGGGACTAAACACCGGGGAGCTGTTTTTT
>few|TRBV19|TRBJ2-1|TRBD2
CASSQGLAGGSSYNEQFF
TGTGCCAGTAGTCAGGGACTAGCGGGAGGCAGCTCCTACAATGAGCAGTTCTTC
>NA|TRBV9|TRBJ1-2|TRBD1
CASSAALGTGGNYGYTF
TGTGCCAGCAGCGCCGCCCTAGGGACAGGGGGCAACTATGGCTACACCTTC
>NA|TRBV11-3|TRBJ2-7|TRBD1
CASSSPNFLGTDKISYEQYF
TGTGCCAGCAGCTCCCCGAACTTCCTCGGGACAGATAAGATATCCTACGAGCAGTACTTC
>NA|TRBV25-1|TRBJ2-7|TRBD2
CASSPAGGSYEQYF
TGTGCCAGCAGCCCAGCGGGAGGGTCCTACGAGCAGTACTTC
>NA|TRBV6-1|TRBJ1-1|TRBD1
CASSEGQENTEAFF
TGTGCCAGCAGTGAGGGACAGGAGAACACTGAAGCTTTCTTT
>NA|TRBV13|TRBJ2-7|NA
CASSLGLSGEQYF
TGTGCCAGCAGCTTAGGCCTTTCCGGGGAGCAGTACTTC
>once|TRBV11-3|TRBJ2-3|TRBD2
CASSFRTSGGTSTDTQYF
TGTGCCAGCAGCTTTCGGACTAGCGGGGGGACTAGCACAGATACGCAGTATTTT
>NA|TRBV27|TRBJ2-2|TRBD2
CASTLGGPNTGELFF
TGTGCCAGCACCCTGGGAGGGCCCAACACCGGGGAGCTGTTTTTT
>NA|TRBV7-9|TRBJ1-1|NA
CASSSDRGRGTEAFF
TGTGCCAGCAGCTCCGACCGGGGAAGAGGAACTGAAGCTTTCTTT
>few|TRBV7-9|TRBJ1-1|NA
CSSRRGNTEAFF
TGTTCCAGCCGGAGGGGAAACACTGAAGCTTTCTTT
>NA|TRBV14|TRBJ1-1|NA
CASSLANTEAFF
TGTGCCAGCAGCCTGGCGAACACTGAAGCTTTCTTT
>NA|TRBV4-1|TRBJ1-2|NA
CASSQGRETGGYTF
TGCGCCAGCAGCCAAGGCAGGGAAACGGGTGGCTACACCTTC
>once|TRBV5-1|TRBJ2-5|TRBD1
CASSPTPGQGGETQYF
TGCGCCAGCAGCCCCACTCCGGGACAGGGTGGAGAGACCCAGTACTTC